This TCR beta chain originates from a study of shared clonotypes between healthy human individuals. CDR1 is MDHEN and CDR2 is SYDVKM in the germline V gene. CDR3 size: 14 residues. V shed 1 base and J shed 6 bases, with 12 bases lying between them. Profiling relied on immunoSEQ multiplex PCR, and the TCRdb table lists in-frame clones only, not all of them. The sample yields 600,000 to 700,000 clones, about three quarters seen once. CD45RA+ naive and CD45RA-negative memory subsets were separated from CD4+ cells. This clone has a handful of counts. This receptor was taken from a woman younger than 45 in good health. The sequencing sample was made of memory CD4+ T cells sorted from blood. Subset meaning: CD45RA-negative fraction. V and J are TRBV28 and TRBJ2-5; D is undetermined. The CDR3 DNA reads TGTGCCAGCAGTTTATTCGGCAGTGAAAAGACCCAGTACTTC. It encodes CASSLFGSEKTQYF.